The rows below give T cell receptor beta chains drawn from one sample of a study of cytomegalovirus exposure and HLA in healthy donors. Only in-frame clones appear in the TCRdb table, and some are missing; sequencing was by immunoSEQ multiplex PCR. This sample has over 100,000 clones, with over 9.5% found just once. The sample consisted of PBMCs. The receptors were sampled from a man aged 35-49 years in good health and CMV-seropositive. CDR3s include the opening cysteine and the closing phenylalanine or tryptophan. D genes are given only for firm matches. Size tells how often a clone was seen (once, few, many) or the class of an expanded clone, and some rows leave it out.

d_gene: NA; j_gene: TRBJ1-5; abundance: few; v_gene: TRBV7-7; CDR3nt: TGTGCTAGCAGTCAGGGGCTCAATCAGCCCCAGCATTTT; CDR3aa: CASSQGLNQPQHF
d_gene: NA; j_gene: TRBJ1-5; abundance: few; v_gene: TRBV19; CDR3nt: TGTGCCAGTAGTATAGCCAGGGACTATAGCAATCAGCCCCAGCATTTT; CDR3aa: CASSIARDYSNQPQHF
d_gene: TRBD1; j_gene: TRBJ2-7; abundance: few; v_gene: TRBV4-3; CDR3nt: TGCGCCAGCAGCCACTTCCAGGGGGCCTCCTACGAGCAGTACTTC; CDR3aa: CASSHFQGASYEQYF
d_gene: NA; j_gene: TRBJ1-4; abundance: NA; v_gene: TRBV6-5; CDR3nt: TGTGCCAGCAGTTACGTCAGGGCTAACGAAAAACTGTTTTTT; CDR3aa: CASSYVRANEKLFF
d_gene: TRBD2; j_gene: TRBJ2-2; abundance: NA; v_gene: TRBV9; CDR3nt: TGTGCCAGCAGCGTCCTACTAGCGGGAGGAGGGACCGGGGAGCTGTTTTTT; CDR3aa: CASSVLLAGGGTGELFF
d_gene: NA; j_gene: TRBJ2-3; abundance: few; v_gene: TRBV6-5; CDR3nt: TGTGCCAGCAGTTTAGGGACTGGGAGCACAGATACGCAGTATTTT; CDR3aa: CASSLGTGSTDTQYF
d_gene: NA; j_gene: TRBJ1-1; abundance: few; v_gene: TRBV19; CDR3nt: TGTGCCAGTAGTATTTCTCCGGGGGGGAACACTGAAGCTTTCTTT; CDR3aa: CASSISPGGNTEAFF
d_gene: NA; j_gene: TRBJ1-5; abundance: NA; v_gene: TRBV11-1; CDR3nt: TGTGCCAGCAGCTTAGGGGCCGGGGAGCCCCAGCATTTT; CDR3aa: CASSLGAGEPQHF
d_gene: TRBD1; j_gene: TRBJ1-2; abundance: few; v_gene: TRBV10-3; CDR3nt: TGTGCCATCAGTGACCCCTCCGAGAGGGGGCATGGCTACACCTTC; CDR3aa: CAISDPSERGHGYTF
d_gene: TRBD2; j_gene: TRBJ2-5; abundance: NA; v_gene: TRBV28; CDR3nt: TGTGCCAGCAGTTTTTTTCTACTAGCGGCTCAAGAGACCCAGTACTTC; CDR3aa: CASSFFLLAAQETQYF
d_gene: TRBD2; j_gene: TRBJ2-7; abundance: NA; v_gene: TRBV7-8; CDR3nt: TGTGCCAGCAGCCCCGGACTAGCGGGACCCTCCTACGAGCAGTACTTC; CDR3aa: CASSPGLAGPSYEQYF
d_gene: TRBD2; j_gene: TRBJ2-1; abundance: NA; v_gene: TRBV9; CDR3nt: TGTGCCAGCAGCGTATTGACTAGCGGGGCCTACAATGAGCAGTTCTTC; CDR3aa: CASSVLTSGAYNEQFF
d_gene: TRBD1; j_gene: TRBJ2-7; abundance: few; v_gene: TRBV5-1; CDR3nt: TGCGCCAGCAGCTTGGGGACAGGGGGCGGCTACGAGCAGTACTTC; CDR3aa: CASSLGTGGGYEQYF
d_gene: NA; j_gene: TRBJ1-1; abundance: NA; v_gene: TRBV7-6; CDR3nt: TGTGCCAGCAGCTTAGACAGGCACACTGAAGCTTTCTTT; CDR3aa: CASSLDRHTEAFF
d_gene: TRBD2; j_gene: TRBJ2-3; abundance: NA; v_gene: TRBV7-2; CDR3nt: TGTGCCAGCAGCTTAGGGGGGACTAGCGGCACAGATACGCAGTATTTT; CDR3aa: CASSLGGTSGTDTQYF
d_gene: NA; j_gene: TRBJ2-1; abundance: NA; v_gene: TRBV7-3; CDR3nt: TGTGCCAGCAGCTTAGGGAAAAGCCAGGGTGAGCAGTTCTTC; CDR3aa: CASSLGKSQGEQFF
d_gene: NA; j_gene: TRBJ1-2; abundance: few; v_gene: TRBV29-1; CDR3nt: TGCAGCGTTGAAAGTCGGTTAGCTAACTATGGCTACACCTTC; CDR3aa: CSVESRLANYGYTF
d_gene: NA; j_gene: TRBJ2-1; abundance: few; v_gene: TRBV7-9; CDR3nt: TGTGCCAGCAGCTTAGTGCAGGCCCCCTACAATGAGCAGTTCTTC; CDR3aa: CASSLVQAPYNEQFF
d_gene: TRBD2; j_gene: TRBJ2-3; abundance: few; v_gene: TRBV4-2; CDR3nt: TGTGCCAGCAGTGCGACTAGCGGGAGGGCCTTCGATACGCAGTATTTT; CDR3aa: CASSATSGRAFDTQYF
d_gene: TRBD2; j_gene: TRBJ2-1; abundance: few; v_gene: TRBV7-3; CDR3nt: TGTGCCAGCAGCCTCGGACTAGATCGGCTAAATGAGCAGTTCTTC; CDR3aa: CASSLGLDRLNEQFF
d_gene: TRBD1; j_gene: TRBJ1-2; abundance: few; v_gene: TRBV28; CDR3nt: TGTGCCAGCAGCCCTCCTACAGGGGATCACACCTTC; CDR3aa: CASSPPTGDHTF
d_gene: TRBD2; j_gene: TRBJ2-3; abundance: few; v_gene: TRBV6-5; CDR3nt: TGTGCCAGCAGTTTCATAACCGGGACTAGCGGGCCGCAGTATTTT; CDR3aa: CASSFITGTSGPQYF
d_gene: NA; j_gene: TRBJ2-5; abundance: few; v_gene: TRBV4-2; CDR3nt: TGTGCCAGCAGCCAAGATCTGGCCGGAGGCCGCCAGAAAGAGACCCAGTACTTC; CDR3aa: CASSQDLAGGRQKETQYF